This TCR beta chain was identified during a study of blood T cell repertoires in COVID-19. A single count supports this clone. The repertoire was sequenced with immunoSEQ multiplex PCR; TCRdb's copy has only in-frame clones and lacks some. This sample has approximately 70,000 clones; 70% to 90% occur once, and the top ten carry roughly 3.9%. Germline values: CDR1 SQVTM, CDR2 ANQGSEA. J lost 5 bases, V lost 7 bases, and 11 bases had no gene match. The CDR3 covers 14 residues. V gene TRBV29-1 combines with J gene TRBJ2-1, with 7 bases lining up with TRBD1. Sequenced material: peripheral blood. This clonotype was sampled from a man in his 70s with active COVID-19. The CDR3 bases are TGCAGCGCTGCAAAGGGGGCAGATGACAATGAGCAGTTCTTC. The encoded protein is CSAAKGADDNEQFF.